This T cell receptor beta chain was obtained from a study of tumor-infiltrating lymphocytes in primary liver carcinoma. This CDR3 is 14 amino acids long. V was pared by 10 bases and J by 7 bases, with 21 bases between. From germline, CDR1 is MNHEY and CDR2 SVGAGI. With 500 to 650 ng total RNA as template and a constant-region primer, TCR beta cDNA was made. ARM-PCR was slightly modified, and three nested multiplex PCR rounds with it gave rise to the TCR beta libraries. The study ran its first two PCR rounds for around 9 cycles each, using TRBV1-TRBV30 forward primers and a C-beta reverse primer. TCRdb analysed the multiplex PCR reads with MiXCR anew, one entry per CDR3 protein. Here the sample spans nearly 50,000 distinct CDR3 sequences, about 80% being singletons. Extraction of RNA together with DNA used 20-30 mg of unsorted bulk tissue.

The sequence came from a man aged 35 to 55 with primary liver carcinoma and hepatitis B virus infection. The specimen was liver tumor tissue from sampling region 3. Sample subset: tumor region T3, left-lateral pole. The chain combines TRBV6-5 with TRBJ2-3; D unresolved. The CDR3 DNA sequence: TGTGCCATCAGCGTATCCCAGTGGGCACATACGCAGTATTTT. Protein product: CAISVSQWAHTQYF.